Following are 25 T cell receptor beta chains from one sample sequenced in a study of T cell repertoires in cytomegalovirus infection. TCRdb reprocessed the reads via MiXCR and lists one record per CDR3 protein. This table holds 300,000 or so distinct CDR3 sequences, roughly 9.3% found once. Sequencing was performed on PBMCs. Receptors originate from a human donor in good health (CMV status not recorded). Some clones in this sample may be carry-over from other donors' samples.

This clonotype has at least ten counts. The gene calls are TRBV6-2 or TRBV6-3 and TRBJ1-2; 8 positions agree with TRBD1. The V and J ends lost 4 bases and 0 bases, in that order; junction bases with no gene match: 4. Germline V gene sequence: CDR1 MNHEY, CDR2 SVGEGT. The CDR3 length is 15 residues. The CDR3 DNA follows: TGTGCCAGCAGTTTTCGACAGGGGACTAACTATGGCTACACCTTC. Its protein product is CASSFRQGTNYGYTF.

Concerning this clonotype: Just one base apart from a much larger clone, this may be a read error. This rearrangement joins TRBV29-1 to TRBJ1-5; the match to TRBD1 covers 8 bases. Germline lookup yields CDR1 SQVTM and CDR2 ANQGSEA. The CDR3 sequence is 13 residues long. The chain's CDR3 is CSVCRDRGQPKHF. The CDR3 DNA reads TGCAGCGTGTGCAGAGACAGGGGCCAGCCCAAGCATTTT. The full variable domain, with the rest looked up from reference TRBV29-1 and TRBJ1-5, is SAVISQKPSRDICQRGTSLTIQCQVDSQVTMMFWYRQQPGQSLTLIATANQGSEATYESGFVIDKFPISRPNLTFSTLTVSNMSPEDSSIYLCSVCRDRGQPKHFGDGTRLSIL.

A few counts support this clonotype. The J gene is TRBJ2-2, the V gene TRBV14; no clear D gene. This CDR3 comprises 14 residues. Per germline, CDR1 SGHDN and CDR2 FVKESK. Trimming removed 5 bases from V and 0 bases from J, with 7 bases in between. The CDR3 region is CASSFSSNTGELFF. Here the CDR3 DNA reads TGTGCCAGCAGCTTCAGCTCGAACACCGGGGAGCTGTTTTTT.

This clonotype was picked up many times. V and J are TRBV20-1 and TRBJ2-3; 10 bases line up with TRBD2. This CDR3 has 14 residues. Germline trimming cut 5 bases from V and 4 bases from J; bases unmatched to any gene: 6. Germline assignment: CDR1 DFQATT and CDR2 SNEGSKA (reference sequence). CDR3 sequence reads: CSASGTSAADTQYF. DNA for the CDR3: TGCAGTGCTTCCGGGACTAGCGCCGCAGATACGCAGTATTTT.

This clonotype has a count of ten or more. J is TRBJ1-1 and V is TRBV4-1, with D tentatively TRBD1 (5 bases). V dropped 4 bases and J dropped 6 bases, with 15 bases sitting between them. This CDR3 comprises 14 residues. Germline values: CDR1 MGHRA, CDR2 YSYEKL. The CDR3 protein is CASSRIRDEAEAFF. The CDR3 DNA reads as TGCGCCAGCAGCCGCATCAGGGACGAGGCTGAAGCTTTCTTT.

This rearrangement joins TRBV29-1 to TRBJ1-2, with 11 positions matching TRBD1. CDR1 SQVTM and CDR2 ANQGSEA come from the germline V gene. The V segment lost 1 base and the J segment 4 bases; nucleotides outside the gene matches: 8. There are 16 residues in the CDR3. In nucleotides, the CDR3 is TGCAGCGTTGAAGCTCAGGACAGGGGGCTTATCTATGGCTACACCTTC. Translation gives CSVEAQDRGLIYGYTF.

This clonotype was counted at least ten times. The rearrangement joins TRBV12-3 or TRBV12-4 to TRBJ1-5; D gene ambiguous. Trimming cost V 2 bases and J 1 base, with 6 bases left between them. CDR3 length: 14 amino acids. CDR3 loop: CASSLFPSNQPQHF. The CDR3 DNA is TGTGCCAGCAGTTTATTTCCAAGCAATCAGCCCCAGCATTTT.

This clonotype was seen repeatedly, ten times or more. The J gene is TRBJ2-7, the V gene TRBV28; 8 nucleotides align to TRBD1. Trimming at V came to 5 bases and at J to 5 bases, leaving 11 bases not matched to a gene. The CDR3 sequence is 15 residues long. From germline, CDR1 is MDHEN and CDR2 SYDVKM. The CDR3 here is CASSVGQGTANEQYV. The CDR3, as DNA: TGTGCCAGCAGTGTAGGACAGGGTACGGCTAACGAGCAGTACGTC.

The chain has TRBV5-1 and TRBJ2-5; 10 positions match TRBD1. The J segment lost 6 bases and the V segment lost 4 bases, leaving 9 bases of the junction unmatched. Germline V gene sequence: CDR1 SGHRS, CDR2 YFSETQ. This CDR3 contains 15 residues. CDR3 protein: CASSPPRQGAKTQYF. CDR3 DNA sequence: TGCGCCAGCAGCCCCCCGAGACAGGGGGCGAAGACCCAGTACTTC.

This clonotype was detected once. The DNA of the CDR3 is TGTGCCAGCACCGCAGCGGACCCCATACCCCGGGAGCTGTTTTTT. The encoded protein is CASTAADPIPRELFF. The rearrangement joins TRBV28 to TRBJ2-2; D perhaps matches TRBD2 (5 bases). This CDR3 spans 15 amino acids. Germline CDR1 MDHEN, CDR2 SYDVKM. The V and J ends lost 7 bases and 9 bases respectively, with 21 bases between them.

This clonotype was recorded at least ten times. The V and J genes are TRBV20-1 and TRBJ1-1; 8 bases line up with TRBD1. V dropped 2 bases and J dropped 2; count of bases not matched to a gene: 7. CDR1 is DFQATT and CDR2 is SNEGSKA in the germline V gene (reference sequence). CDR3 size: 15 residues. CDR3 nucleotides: TGCAGTGCTAGATCGCGACAGGGGTTTAACACTGAAGCTTTCTTT. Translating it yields CSARSRQGFNTEAFF.

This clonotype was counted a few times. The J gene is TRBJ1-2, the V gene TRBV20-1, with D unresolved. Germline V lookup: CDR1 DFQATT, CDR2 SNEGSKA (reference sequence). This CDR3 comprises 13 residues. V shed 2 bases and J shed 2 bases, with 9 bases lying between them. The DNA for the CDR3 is TGCAGTGCTAGATTAGGCTACAACTATGGCTACACCTTC. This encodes CSARLGYNYGYTF.

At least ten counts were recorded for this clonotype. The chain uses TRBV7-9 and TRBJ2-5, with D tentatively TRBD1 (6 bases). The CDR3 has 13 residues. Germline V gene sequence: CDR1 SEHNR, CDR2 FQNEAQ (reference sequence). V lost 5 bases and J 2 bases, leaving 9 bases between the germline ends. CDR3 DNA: TGTGCCAGCAGCCCAGGGGCTCAAGAGACCCAGTACTTC. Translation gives CASSPGAQETQYF.

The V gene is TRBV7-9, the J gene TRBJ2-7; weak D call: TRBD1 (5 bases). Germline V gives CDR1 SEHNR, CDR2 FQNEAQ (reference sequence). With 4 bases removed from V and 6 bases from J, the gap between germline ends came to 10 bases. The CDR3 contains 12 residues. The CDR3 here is CASSSQGPEQYF. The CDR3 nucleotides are TGTGCCAGCAGCTCCCAGGGTCCCGAGCAGTACTTC.

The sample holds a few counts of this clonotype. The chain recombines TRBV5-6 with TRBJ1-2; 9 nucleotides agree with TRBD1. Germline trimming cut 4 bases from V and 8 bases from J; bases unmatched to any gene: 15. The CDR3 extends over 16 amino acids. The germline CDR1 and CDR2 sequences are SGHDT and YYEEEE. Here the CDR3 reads CASSGQGLGRLMGYTF. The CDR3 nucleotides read TGTGCCAGCAGCGGACAGGGGCTAGGACGATTGATGGGCTACACCTTC. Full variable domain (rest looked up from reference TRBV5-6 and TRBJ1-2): DAGVTQSPTHLIKTRGQQVTLRCSPKSGHDTVSWYQQALGQGPQFIFQYYEEEERQRGNFPDRFSGHQFPNYSSELNVNALLLGDSALYLCASSGQGLGRLMGYTFGSGTRLTVV.

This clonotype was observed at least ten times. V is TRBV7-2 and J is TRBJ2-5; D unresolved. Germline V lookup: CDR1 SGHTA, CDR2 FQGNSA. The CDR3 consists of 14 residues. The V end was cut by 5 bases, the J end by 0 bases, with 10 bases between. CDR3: CASSPPWDQETQYF. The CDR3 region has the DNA TGTGCCAGCAGCCCCCCTTGGGACCAAGAGACCCAGTACTTC.

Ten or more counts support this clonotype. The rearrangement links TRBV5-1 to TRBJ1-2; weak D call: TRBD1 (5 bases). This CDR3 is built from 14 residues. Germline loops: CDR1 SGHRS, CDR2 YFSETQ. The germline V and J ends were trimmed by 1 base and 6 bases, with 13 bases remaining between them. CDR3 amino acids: CASSLSGADHGYTF. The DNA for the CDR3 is TGCGCCAGCAGCTTGAGTGGGGCAGACCATGGCTACACCTTC. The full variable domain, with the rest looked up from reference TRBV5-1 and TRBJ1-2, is KAGVTQTPRYLIKTRGQQVTLSCSPISGHRSVSWYQQTPGQGLQFLFEYFSETQRNKGNFPGRFSGRQFSNSRSEMNVSTLELGDSALYLCASSLSGADHGYTFGSGTRLTVV.

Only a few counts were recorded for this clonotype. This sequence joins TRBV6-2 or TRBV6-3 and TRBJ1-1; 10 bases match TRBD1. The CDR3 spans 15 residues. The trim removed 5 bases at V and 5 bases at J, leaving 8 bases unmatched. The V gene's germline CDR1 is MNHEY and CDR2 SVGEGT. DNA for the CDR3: TGTGCCAGCAGTCGGACAGGGGGAGTTGGGACTGAAGCTTTCTTT. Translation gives CASSRTGGVGTEAFF.

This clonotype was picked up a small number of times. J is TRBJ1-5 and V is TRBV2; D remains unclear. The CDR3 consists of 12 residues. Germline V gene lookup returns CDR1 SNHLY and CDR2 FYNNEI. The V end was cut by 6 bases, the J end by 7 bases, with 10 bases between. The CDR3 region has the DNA TGTGCCAGCAGGGCCGGCGGCCAGCCCCAGCATTTT. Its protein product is CASRAGGQPQHF.

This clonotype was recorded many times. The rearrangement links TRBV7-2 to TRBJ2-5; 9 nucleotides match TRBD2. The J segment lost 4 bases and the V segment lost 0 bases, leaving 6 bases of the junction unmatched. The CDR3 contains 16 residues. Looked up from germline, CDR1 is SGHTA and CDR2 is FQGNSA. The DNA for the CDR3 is TGTGCCAGCAGCTTAGCCCGCGGGGGGGCCGGAGAGACCCAGTACTTC. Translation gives CASSLARGGAGETQYF.

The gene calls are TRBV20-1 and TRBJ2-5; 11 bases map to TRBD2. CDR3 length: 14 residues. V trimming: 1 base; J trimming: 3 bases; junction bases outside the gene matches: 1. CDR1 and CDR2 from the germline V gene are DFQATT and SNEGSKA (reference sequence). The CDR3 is CSARGLAGKETQYF. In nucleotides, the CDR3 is TGCAGTGCTAGAGGACTAGCGGGGAAAGAGACCCAGTACTTC.

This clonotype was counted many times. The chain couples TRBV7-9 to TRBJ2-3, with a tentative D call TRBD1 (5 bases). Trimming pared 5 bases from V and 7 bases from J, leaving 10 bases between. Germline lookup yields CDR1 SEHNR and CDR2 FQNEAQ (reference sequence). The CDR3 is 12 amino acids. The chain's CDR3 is CASSPQGNTQYF. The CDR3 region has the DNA TGTGCCAGCAGCCCCCAGGGAAATACGCAGTATTTT.

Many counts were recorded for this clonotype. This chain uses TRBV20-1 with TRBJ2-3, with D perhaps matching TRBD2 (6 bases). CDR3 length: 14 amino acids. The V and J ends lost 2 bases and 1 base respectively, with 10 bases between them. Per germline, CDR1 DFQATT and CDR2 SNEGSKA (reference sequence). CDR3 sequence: CSARYGGGTDTQYF. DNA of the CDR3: TGCAGTGCTAGATACGGGGGTGGCACAGATACGCAGTATTTT.

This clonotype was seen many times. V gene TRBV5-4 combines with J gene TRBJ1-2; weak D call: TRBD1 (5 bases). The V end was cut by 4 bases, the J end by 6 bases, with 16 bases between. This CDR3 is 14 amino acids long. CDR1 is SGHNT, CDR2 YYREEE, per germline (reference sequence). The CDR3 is CASSRQGIMDGYTF. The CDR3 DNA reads TGTGCCAGCAGCCGGCAGGGAATAATGGATGGCTACACCTTC. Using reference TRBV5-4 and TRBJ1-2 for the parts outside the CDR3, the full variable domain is ETGVTQSPTHLIKTRGQQVTLRCSSQSGHNTVSWYQQALGQGPQFIFQYYREEENGRGNFPPRFSGLQFPNYSSELNVNALELDDSALYLCASSRQGIMDGYTFGSGTRLTVV.

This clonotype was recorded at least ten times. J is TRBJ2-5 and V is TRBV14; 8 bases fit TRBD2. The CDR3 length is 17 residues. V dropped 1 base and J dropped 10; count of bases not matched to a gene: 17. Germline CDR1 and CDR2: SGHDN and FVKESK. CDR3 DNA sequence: TGTGCCAGCAGCCAAGTGATTAGCGGGGTCACCCCCTCGGACCAGTACTTC. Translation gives CASSQVISGVTPSDQYF.